The T cell receptor beta chain under discussion was sequenced for a study of T cell responses to AZD1222 COVID-19 vaccine. Background on the study: It was second doses at about 4 or about 12 weeks that were pooled.

In the case of this clone: Its antigen is undetermined.

Study results and limitations: Baseline seropositivity characterized only six AZD1222 recipients. Reportedly, close to half of spike-specific TCRs are directed against unmutated variant regions. Donors in the cohort were predominantly white British and more often female, and clonal diversity was possibly underestimated.

Clones were sequenced by immunoSEQ multiplex PCR, and TCRdb holds only the in-frame ones, with some missing. The sample includes 150,000 to 200,000 clones, 90% of them seen just once. Germline CDR1 is SGHTS and CDR2 is YDEGEE. The CDR3 runs to 14 residues. V was pared by 0 bases and J by 7 bases, with 13 bases between. The source of this sequence is an adult in good health. The chain is built from TRBV5-8 and TRBJ1-2; no firm D call. The sequencing here drew on peripheral blood, taken on day 0 of AZD1222 vaccination. The CDR3 DNA reads TGTGCCAGCAGCTTGGGTTCCGGACGTGGTGGCTACACCTTC. It specifies CASSLGSGRGGYTF.